This T cell receptor beta chain stems from a study of OX40 agonist ivuxolimab in advanced cancers. Repertoires were generated with immunoSEQ multiplex PCR, while TCRdb's copy carries only in-frame clones and drops some. The sample lists some 63,000 clones; less than 90% were seen once. CDR1 is MDHEN, CDR2 SYDVKM, per germline. The CDR3 is made up of 13 amino acids. V was clipped by 6 bases and J by 0 bases, with 9 bases between them. This sequence was found in an adult with an advanced solid tumor such as melanoma, head and neck, liver or kidney cancer. The rearrangement joins TRBV28 to TRBJ2-7; TRBD1 might be the D (6 bases). Sample: CD4+ or CD8+ T cells sorted from blood, taken in a trial of the OX40 agonist ivuxolimab. The CDR3 coding sequence is TGTGCCAGCAGGGGGACACCCTCCTACGAGCAGTACTTC. It is translated as CASRGTPSYEQYF.